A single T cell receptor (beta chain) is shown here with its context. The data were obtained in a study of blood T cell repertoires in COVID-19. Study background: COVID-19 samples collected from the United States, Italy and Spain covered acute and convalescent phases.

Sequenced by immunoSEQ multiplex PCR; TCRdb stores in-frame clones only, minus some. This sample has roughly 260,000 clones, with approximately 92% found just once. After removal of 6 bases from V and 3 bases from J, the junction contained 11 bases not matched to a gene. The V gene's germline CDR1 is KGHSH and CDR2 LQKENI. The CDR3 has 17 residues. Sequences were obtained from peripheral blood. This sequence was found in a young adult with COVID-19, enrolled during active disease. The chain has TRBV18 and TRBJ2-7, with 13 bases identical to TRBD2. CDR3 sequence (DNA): TGTGCCAGCTCCCGAGGACTAGCGGGAGATGGGGTCTACGAGCAGTACTTC. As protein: CASSRGLAGDGVYEQYF. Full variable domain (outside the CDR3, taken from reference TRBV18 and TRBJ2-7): NAGVMQNPRHLVRRRGQEARLRCSPMKGHSHVYWYRQLPEEGLKFMVYLQKENIIDESGMPKERFSAEFPKEGPSILRIQQVVRGDSAAYFCASSRGLAGDGVYEQYFGPGTRLTVT.